One sample yielded the 9 T cell receptor beta chains listed below, sequenced in a study of response to subunit inactivated influenza vaccine (dated by TCRdb to between 2018 and 2020). Library preparation employed RT-PCR. TCRdb shows the sequencer as Illumina HiSeq 2500. The raw public data were reprocessed by TCRdb itself: fastp quality trimming at Q25, MiXCR clonotype calling, in-frame beta chains only. Rows are unified per CDR3 protein, each entry keeping the most common DNA and genes. This sample holds hundreds of thousands of distinct CDR3 sequences; over 10% were observed only once. The top ten clones comprise around 13% of the sample. This specimen's time point label, per the study, means: around 45 days after influenza vaccine administration. The material was PBMCs from blood, obtained about 40 days after vaccination. The origin of the receptors is a man between 50 and 59 years old who received an inactivated influenza vaccine. Donor details come from another sample of the same person, matched by shared clones.

This clonotype was recorded at least ten times. The chain has TRBV7-9 and TRBJ2-7, with 7 nucleotides matching TRBD1. Per germline, CDR1 SEHNR and CDR2 FQNEAQ (reference sequence). The CDR3 has 15 amino acids. With V trimmed by 2 bases and J by 0 bases, 4 bases remained unmatched. CDR3: CASSLSGGDSYEQYF. Written as DNA, the CDR3 is TGTGCCAGCAGCTTATCAGGGGGTGACTCCTACGAGCAGTACTTC.

This clonotype was seen at least ten times. J is TRBJ1-6 and V is TRBV6-5, with 7 bases that match TRBD1. After removal of 1 base from V and 5 bases from J, the junction contained 5 bases not matched to a gene. The CDR3 has 16 amino acids. Germline V gene data show CDR1 as MNHEY and CDR2 as SVGAGI. CDR3 DNA sequence: TGTGCCAGCAGTTACTGGGGGACAGAGAATAATTCACCCCTCCACTTT. Protein sequence: CASSYWGTENNSPLHF.

This chain uses TRBV11-2 with TRBJ2-4; 9 bases align to TRBD1. V was clipped by 3 bases and J by 0 bases; unmatched bases: 15. Germline lookup yields CDR1 SGHAT and CDR2 FQNNGV. The CDR3 has 20 residues. The CDR3 here is CASSLTPRRDREIAKNIQYF. The CDR3 DNA reads TGTGCCAGCAGCTTGACGCCCCGTCGGGACAGGGAAATAGCCAAAAACATTCAGTACTTC.

V and J are TRBV4-3 and TRBJ2-4; the D call may be TRBD1 or TRBD2 (5 bases each). The CDR3 consists of 15 residues. The germline V gene has CDR1 LGHNA and CDR2 YSLEER. Trimming pared 1 base from V and 6 bases from J, leaving 13 bases between. The CDR3 region has the DNA TGCGCCAGCAGCCAAGGGTTGGGTGGGGGAAACATTCAGTACTTC. Translated, it gives CASSQGLGGGNIQYF.

This clonotype was detected many times. The chain has TRBV15 and TRBJ1-2; D call uncertain. In germline, CDR1 is LNHNV, CDR2 YYDKDF (reference sequence). The CDR3 loop spans 14 amino acids. Trimming cost V 0 bases and J 8 bases, with 13 bases left between them. The CDR3 reads CATSRDVGAQGYTF. CDR3 in DNA: TGTGCCACCAGCAGAGATGTCGGAGCCCAGGGCTACACCTTC.

This rearrangement joins TRBV29-1 to TRBJ2-5, with 7 bases aligning to TRBD2. The CDR3 totals 13 residues. V shed 7 bases, J shed 3 bases, and the junction held 8 bases outside the gene matches. CDR1 is SQVTM and CDR2 is ANQGSEA in the germline V gene. This chain's CDR3 is CSAGGVPEETQYF. CDR3 DNA sequence: TGCAGCGCTGGGGGGGTGCCTGAAGAGACCCAGTACTTC.

The sample holds a few counts of this clonotype. The chain recombines TRBV4-2 with TRBJ2-7, with 10 bases fitting TRBD1. The length of the CDR3 is 16 residues. Germline loops: CDR1 LGHNA, CDR2 YNFKEQ. V shed 4 bases, J shed 4 bases, and the junction held 10 bases outside the gene matches. In nucleotides, the CDR3 is TGTGCCAGCAGCCGGACCGGGACAGGGGACGGTTACGAGCAGTACTTC. This codes for CASSRTGTGDGYEQYF.

This clonotype was seen more than once but under ten times. V is TRBV20-1 and J is TRBJ2-7; 10 positions match TRBD2. V was pared by 5 bases and J by 0 bases, with 7 bases of the junction left unmatched. This CDR3 contains 15 residues. Germline V gives CDR1 DFQATT, CDR2 SNEGSKA (reference sequence). The CDR3 loop reads CSALGLALASYEQYF. The CDR3 region has the DNA TGCAGTGCTTTGGGACTAGCGCTTGCCTCCTACGAGCAGTACTTC.

This clonotype was picked up a small number of times. J is TRBJ1-4 and V is TRBV6-6, with no clear D. V was clipped by 0 bases and J by 8 bases, with 4 bases between them. The CDR3 consists of 12 residues. Germline CDR1 and CDR2: MNHNY and SVGAGI (reference sequence). DNA for the CDR3: TGTGCCAGCAGTTACTCACTCGAAAAACTGTTTTTT. Amino acids: CASSYSLEKLFF.